The 16 T cell receptor beta chains listed next were all sequenced from one sample in a study of brain T cells in children with intractable seizures. As to time point: blood from clinic visit 5 months post-surgery; TSC patient then seizure free. Data came from immunoSEQ multiplex PCR; TCRdb stores just in-frame clones and leaves some out. This sample yields about 350,000 clones, of which more than 85% are seen a single time; 5.7% belongs to the top ten. Sequenced here: peripheral blood, sampled 4 to 5 months after surgery. The origin of the receptors is a boy under three years old with tuberous sclerosis and intractable seizures.

V usage is TRBV6-5 and J usage is TRBJ1-5; D is possibly TRBD1 (5 bases). Trimming stripped 6 bases from V and 6 bases from J, with 18 bases between. Germline V lookup: CDR1 MNHEY, CDR2 SVGAGI. The CDR3 is made up of 15 amino acids. Written as DNA, the CDR3 is TGTGCCAGCAGCCGCCGGGACGACGACCTTCAGCCCCAGCATTTT. It specifies CASSRRDDDLQPQHF.

This clone was found once. This sequence joins TRBV5-1 and TRBJ1-3; 8 nucleotides match TRBD1. Germline trimming cut 4 bases from V and 3 bases from J; bases unmatched to any gene: 12. Germline V gives CDR1 SGHRS, CDR2 YFSETQ. The CDR3 contains 17 residues. The CDR3 coding sequence is TGCGCCAGCAGCCCGCGCGGACAGGGAGGATTTGGAAACACCATATATTTT. The encoded protein is CASSPRGQGGFGNTIYF.

This clone came up once. The chain couples TRBV10-3 to TRBJ1-1, with D perhaps TRBD1 (5 bases). Trimming shortened V by 0 bases and J by 7 bases, and 9 bases separated the two germline ends. Germline V CDR1 and CDR2: ENHRY, SYGVKD. The CDR3 totals 13 residues. This chain's CDR3 is CAISESQGFEAFF. CDR3 nucleotides: TGTGCCATCAGTGAGTCTCAGGGATTTGAAGCTTTCTTT.

This clone was observed once. This sequence joins TRBV15 and TRBJ2-1, with TRBD2 identical over 8 bases. This CDR3 contains 14 residues. V trimming: 1 base; J trimming: 9 bases; junction bases outside the gene matches: 5. In germline, CDR1 is LNHNV, CDR2 YYDKDF (reference sequence). CDR3 residues: CATSRASGGAEQFF. CDR3 DNA: TGTGCCACCAGCAGAGCCAGCGGGGGCGCTGAGCAGTTCTTC.

The V call is TRBV5-3, the J call TRBJ2-6, with D perhaps TRBD1 (5 bases). TRBV5-3 is identified as an open reading frame with a role that is uncertain. CDR3 length equals 18 residues. Trimming shortened V by 1 base and J by 0 bases, and 14 bases separated the two germline ends. CDR3 DNA: TGTGCCAGAAGCTTGTTTTGTTCTAGGGGCTCTGGGGCCAACGTCCTGACTTTC. Translation gives CARSLFCSRGSGANVLTF.

This chain connects TRBV7-2 to TRBJ2-3, with 15 bases identical to TRBD2. The germline V gene encodes CDR1 SGHTA and CDR2 FQGNSA. The V and J ends lost 5 bases and 4 bases, in that order; junction bases with no gene match: 10. The CDR3 has 18 residues. The CDR3 region is CASSTRRTSGRAADTQYF. The CDR3, as DNA: TGTGCCAGCAGCACCCGCCGGACTAGCGGGAGGGCGGCAGATACGCAGTATTTT. Full variable domain (rest looked up from reference TRBV7-2 and TRBJ2-3): GAGVSQSPSNKVTEKGKDVELRCDPISGHTALYWYRQSLGQGLEFLIYFQGNSAPDKSGLPSDRFSAERTGGSVSTLTIQRTQQEDSAVYLCASSTRRTSGRAADTQYFGPGTRLTVL.

This chain connects TRBV29-1 to TRBJ2-1; D unclear. V lost 4 bases and J lost 2, with 9 bases in between. This CDR3 contains 13 residues. CDR1 SQVTM and CDR2 ANQGSEA come from the germline V gene. Here the CDR3 DNA reads TGCAGCGTTGGGGCGGATGCCTACAATGAGCAGTTCTTC. Its protein is CSVGADAYNEQFF.

This chain joins TRBV30 and TRBJ1-2; 9 nucleotides line up with TRBD1. Per the germline V gene, CDR1 is GTSNPN and CDR2 is SVGIG (reference sequence). V shed 4 bases and J 4 bases; nucleotides not matched to a gene: 7. The CDR3 totals 14 residues. As DNA, the CDR3 is TGTGCCTGGAACTCGGGACAGGGATTCTATGGCTACACCTTC. It encodes CAWNSGQGFYGYTF.

This chain joins TRBV6-1 and TRBJ2-7; D uncertain. The CDR3 is 15 residues long. With 3 bases removed from V and 1 base from J, the gap between germline ends came to 13 bases. Germline V gene lookup returns CDR1 MNHNS and CDR2 SASEGT. Written as DNA, the CDR3 is TGTGCCAGCAGTGATCGGGCAGAACGATCCTACGAGCAGTACTTC. Protein: CASSDRAERSYEQYF.

The chain joins TRBV27 to TRBJ1-2; 12 positions agree with TRBD1. The germline CDR1 and CDR2 sequences are MNHEY and SMNVEV (reference sequence). This CDR3 has 14 residues. Trimming at V came to 4 bases and at J to 8 bases, leaving 5 bases not matched to a gene. The CDR3 loop reads CASSSGQGAGGYTF. CDR3 DNA sequence: TGTGCCAGCAGTTCGGGACAGGGGGCTGGAGGCTACACCTTC.

The chain combines TRBV2 with TRBJ1-5, with TRBD1 matching over 10 bases. The CDR3 is 14 amino acids. Germline CDR1 and CDR2: SNHLY and FYNNEI. V lost 6 bases to trimming and J lost 5 bases; unmatched junction nucleotides: 4. CDR3 residues: CASSDGTGDQPQHF. In nucleotides, the CDR3 is TGTGCCAGCAGCGACGGGACAGGGGATCAGCCCCAGCATTTT.

This rearrangement joins TRBV29-1 to TRBJ2-3; 10 bases are a match to TRBD2. J gave up 3 bases and V 5 bases, and 20 bases lay outside the gene matches. Germline CDR1 reads SQVTM; CDR2 reads ANQGSEA. This CDR3 is 19 amino acids long. CDR3 in amino acids: CSVRGLALSSAPYTDTQYF. The CDR3 DNA is TGCAGCGTTAGGGGACTAGCGCTGTCTAGCGCACCTTATACAGATACGCAGTATTTT.

The chain is built from TRBV9 and TRBJ1-1; D is perhaps TRBD1 (5 bases). Germline assignment: CDR1 SGDLS and CDR2 YYNGEE. The V gene lost 4 bases and the J gene lost 6 bases, with 13 bases spanning the gap. This CDR3 region has 13 residues. The CDR3 region is CASSKGTYSEAFF. CDR3 in DNA: TGTGCCAGCAGCAAAGGGACTTATTCTGAAGCTTTCTTT.

The chain carries TRBV12-3 or TRBV12-4 and TRBJ1-4; D not resolved. V lost 5 bases to trimming and J lost 8 bases, with 9 bases between them. The CDR3 sequence is 12 residues long. The CDR3 DNA follows: TGTGCCAGCAGTATACTGGTAGAAAAACTGTTTTTT. Amino acids: CASSILVEKLFF.

The chain combines TRBV3-1 (or the pseudogene TRBV3-2) with TRBJ2-2; TRBD2 matches 8 bases. The CDR3 runs 18 residues. The V gene end was trimmed by 0 bases and the J gene end by 4 bases; junction bases not matched to a gene: 10. Per germline, CDR1 LGHDT and CDR2 YNNKEL (reference sequence). This chain's CDR3 is CASSQDNGGARGTGELFF. CDR3 sequence (DNA): TGTGCCAGCAGCCAAGATAACGGGGGGGCGCGGGGCACCGGGGAGCTGTTTTTT.

CDR3 nucleotide sequence: TGTGCCAGCAGTTACTCGCTCTGGCAGGGAGGATCACCCCTCCACTTT. The encoded protein is CASSYSLWQGGSPLHF. This sequence joins TRBV6-5 and TRBJ1-6, with a possible D match to TRBD1 (5 bases). This CDR3 region has 16 residues. CDR1 and CDR2 from the germline V gene are MNHEY and SVGAGI. V was shortened by 0 bases and J by 10 bases, with 16 bases between the two germline ends.